This TCR beta chain emerged from a study of blood T cell repertoires in COVID-19. On the study more broadly: Material from acute and convalescent COVID-19 was sourced from the United States, Italy and Spain. T cells, B-cell-depleted T cells, or PBMCs supplied cDNA or gDNA.

This CDR3 comprises 17 residues. Germline CDR1 and CDR2: SGHTA and FQGNSA. The ends lost 5 bases at V and 1 base at J; junction bases unmatched: 10. This clone is a singleton in its sample. Original analysis: Nucleated cell number was recorded as an estimate derived from reference gene primer amplification. Profiling relied on immunoSEQ multiplex PCR, and the TCRdb table lists in-frame clones only, not all of them. V, J and clone size were drawn from that table, and D and trimming were deduced from the DNA. Altogether roughly 120,000 clones are present, more than 80% being singletons, with the ten largest covering less than 3.5%. One Seattle source followed patients from active infection through their disease course.

This sequence was found in a woman aged 80 or over with COVID-19, enrolled during active disease. The V gene is TRBV7-2, the J gene TRBJ2-1; 8 bases agree with TRBD2. Material: peripheral blood. In DNA, the CDR3 is TGTGCCAGCAGCCCTCAGGGAGCGGGAGCGTCCTACAATGAGCAGTTCTTC. It specifies CASSPQGAGASYNEQFF.